The rows below give T cell receptor beta chains drawn from one sample of a study of blood T cells in healthy people across ages. TCRdb passed the 5' RACE reads through MiXCR, listing each CDR3 protein once. The sample lists hundreds of thousands of distinct CDR3 sequences, around three fifths occurring once. Sequencing used blood. These receptors were taken from a man between 60 and 70 years old in good health. The CDR3 runs from the conserved cysteine through the conserved F or W. A D gene is named only where the DNA matches it firmly. The size of a clone is reported for some rows only, either as once, few or many, or as a class for expanded clones.

d_call,j_call,cdr3_length,v_call,clone_size,cdr3_aa,cdr3_nt
.,TRBJ2-5,15,TRBV6-5,few,CASSYSNSPRETQYF,TGTGCCAGCAGTTACTCGAATAGTCCCCGGGAGACCCAGTACTTC
TRBD1,TRBJ1-2,14,TRBV27,once,CASCRDSLFGGYTF,TGTGCCAGCTGCCGGGACAGCCTATTCGGAGGCTACACCTTC
TRBD2,TRBJ2-1,15,TRBV4-1,.,CASSPRGGLVNEQFF,TGCGCCAGCAGCCCGCGGGGGGGTTTAGTTAATGAGCAGTTCTTC
TRBD2,TRBJ2-5,17,TRBV20-1,.,CSARDLRLREGKEAQYF,TGCAGTGCTAGAGATCTGCGGCTAAGGGAGGGGAAAGAGGCCCAGTACTTC
TRBD2,TRBJ2-1,14,TRBV7-8,.,CASSLTSGQETQFF,TGTGCCAGCAGCTTAACTAGCGGCCAAGAGACCCAGTTCTTC
TRBD2,TRBJ2-7,15,TRBV20-1,.,CSARDSGGSSYEQYF,TGCAGTGCTAGAGATAGCGGGGGGAGCTCCTACGAGCAGTACTTC
TRBD1,TRBJ2-1,14,TRBV5-1,.,CASSEGQRYNEQFF,TGCGCCAGCAGCGAGGGACAGAGATACAATGAGCAGTTCTTC
TRBD1,TRBJ2-7,16,TRBV20-1,few,CSARGAKGQGVYEQYF,TGCAGTGCTAGAGGGGCAAAAGGACAGGGGGTCTACGAGCAGTACTTC
TRBD1,TRBJ1-2,14,TRBV6-2/TRBV6-3,once,CASRTGAPNYGYTF,TGTGCCAGCAGAACAGGGGCCCCTAACTATGGCTACACCTTC
TRBD1,TRBJ2-4,14,TRBV6-6,few,CASSYEGQGDIQYF,TGTGCCAGCAGTTACGAGGGACAGGGGGACATTCAGTACTTC
TRBD2,TRBJ2-5,11,TRBV29-1,.,CSPRDAGAQYF,TGCAGCCCCCGGGACGCGGGGGCCCAGTACTTC
.,TRBJ2-2,14,TRBV5-1,.,CASSLEPFTGELFF,TGCGCCAGCAGCTTGGAACCTTTCACCGGGGAGCTGTTTTTT
.,TRBJ1-2,14,TRBV28,.,CASSFRAGNYGHTF,TGTGCCAGCAGTTTCAGGGCGGGTAACTATGGCCACACCTTC
.,TRBJ2-7,14,TRBV7-2,.,CASSFGGHSDEQYF,TGTGCCAGCAGCTTCGGGGGGCATTCGGACGAGCAGTACTTC
TRBD1,TRBJ2-5,16,TRBV5-5,few,CASSSDPTGRQETQYF,TGTGCCAGCAGCTCAGACCCGACAGGGCGCCAAGAGACCCAGTACTTC
TRBD1,TRBJ2-1,16,TRBV7-2,.,CASSSRTGDAYNEQFF,TGTGCCAGCAGCTCCCGGACAGGGGATGCCTACAATGAGCAGTTCTTC
.,TRBJ2-3,17,TRBV4-1,.,CASSQVHRPGWADTQYF,TGCGCCAGCAGCCAAGTCCACCGCCCCGGGTGGGCAGATACGCAGTATTTT
.,TRBJ2-7,11,TRBV20-1,.,CSARESHEQYF,TGCAGTGCTAGAGAATCCCACGAGCAGTACTTC
.,TRBJ1-1,14,TRBV18,.,CASSPPQGNTEAFF,TGTGCCAGCTCACCACCCCAGGGGAACACTGAAGCTTTCTTT
.,TRBJ2-1,13,TRBV10-1,.,CASSGQGINEQFF,TGCGCCAGCAGTGGGCAGGGGATCAATGAGCAGTTCTTC
TRBD2,TRBJ2-7,15,TRBV20-1,.,CSARTKRGSSYEQYF,TGCAGTGCTAGAACTAAGCGGGGGAGCTCCTACGAGCAGTACTTC
.,TRBJ1-1,15,TRBV6-2/TRBV6-3,.,CASSDMGGRDTEAFF,TGTGCCAGCAGTGACATGGGGGGTCGGGACACTGAAGCTTTCTTT
.,TRBJ1-4,15,TRBV14,.,CASSQAGALNEKLFF,TGTGCCAGCAGCCAAGCGGGGGCGCTCAATGAAAAACTGTTTTTT
.,TRBJ1-2,16,TRBV5-1,.,CASSLGTRNNNYGYTF,TGCGCCAGCAGCTTGGGGACACGGAATAATAACTATGGCTACACCTTC
.,TRBJ2-3,16,TRBV14,few,CASSQWSGLITDTQYF,TGTGCCAGCAGCCAATGGTCGGGACTGATCACAGATACGCAGTATTTT
.,TRBJ1-5,15,TRBV21-1,.,CASSSGTGRFQPQHF,TGTGCCAGCAGCAGCGGGACAGGGCGTTTTCAGCCCCAGCATTTT
.,TRBJ2-7,13,TRBV3-1,.,CASSQSPGYEQYF,TGTGCCAGCAGCCAGTCCCCAGGCTACGAGCAGTACTTC
.,TRBJ2-1,17,TRBV18,.,CASSPTWGGRDAYEQFF,TGTGCCAGCTCACCCACCTGGGGTGGGCGGGACGCGTATGAGCAGTTCTTC
.,TRBJ2-3,15,TRBV7-9,.,CASSSLATSTDTQYF,TGCGCCAGCAGCTCCCTAGCGACTAGCACAGATACGCAGTATTTT
.,TRBJ2-5,15,TRBV7-2,.,CASSLAGSSTGTQYF,TGTGCCAGCAGCTTAGCGGGGTCTTCCACCGGGACCCAGTACTTC
TRBD1,TRBJ2-3,15,TRBV7-9,.,CASSFTGALTDTQYF,TGTGCCAGCAGCTTTACAGGGGCCCTCACAGATACGCAGTATTTT
TRBD1,TRBJ2-5,15,TRBV6-5,.,CASRRGQGDGETQYF,TGTGCCAGCAGACGAGGACAGGGAGACGGTGAGACCCAGTACTTC
TRBD1,TRBJ2-7,16,TRBV4-1,.,CASSPRGQGKAYEQYF,TGCGCCAGCAGCCCGCGTGGACAGGGAAAAGCCTACGAGCAGTACTTC
.,TRBJ2-7,11,TRBV20-1,many,CSARQDYEQYF,TGCAGTGCTAGACAGGACTACGAGCAGTACTTC
TRBD1,TRBJ2-7,14,TRBV12-3/TRBV12-4,.,CASSWQGATYEQYF,TGTGCCAGCAGTTGGCAGGGGGCCACCTACGAGCAGTACTTC
.,TRBJ2-2,14,TRBV7-9,few,CASSSGPSPGELFF,TGTGCCAGCAGCTCGGGACCCTCTCCCGGGGAGCTGTTTTTT
.,TRBJ1-1,14,TRBV2,.,CASRASQVNTEAFF,TGTGCCAGCAGGGCAAGCCAGGTGAACACTGAAGCTTTCTTT
TRBD2,TRBJ2-3,17,TRBV6-2/TRBV6-3,.,CASSYETSGGRDDTQYF,TGTGCCAGCAGCTACGAGACTAGCGGGGGGAGGGACGATACGCAGTATTTT
.,TRBJ2-6,16,TRBV4-2,.,CASSQEGSSGANVLTF,TGTGCCAGCAGCCAAGAAGGTAGCTCTGGGGCCAACGTCCTGACTTTC
.,TRBJ2-7,14,TRBV11-2,few,CASSSGLYSYEQYF,TGTGCCAGCAGCTCTGGACTTTACTCCTACGAGCAGTACTTC
.,TRBJ2-3,14,TRBV4-2,few,CASTSRGGADTQYF,TGTGCCAGCACCTCTCGGGGTGGGGCAGATACGCAGTATTTT
.,TRBJ2-1,13,TRBV2,once,CASGEVQVVGQFF,TGTGCCAGCGGAGAGGTCCAGGTAGTGGGGCAGTTCTTC
TRBD1,TRBJ1-1,14,TRBV20-1,.,CSARVQQGVTEAFF,TGCAGTGCTAGGGTCCAGCAGGGGGTGACTGAAGCTTTCTTT
.,TRBJ1-2,12,TRBV10-3,.,CAISGTDYGYTF,TGTGCCATCAGTGGGACAGATTATGGCTACACCTTC
.,TRBJ2-7,13,TRBV6-1,.,CASSEAPPAGQYF,TGTGCCAGCAGTGAAGCGCCGCCCGCGGGGCAGTACTTC
.,TRBJ2-5,15,TRBV5-8,few,CASPSGRGNWETQYF,TGTGCCAGCCCCTCCGGTCGTGGAAATTGGGAGACCCAGTACTTC
TRBD2,TRBJ2-4,18,TRBV20-1,few,CSARSPTSGGIAKNIQYF,TGCAGTGCTAGGAGTCCGACTAGCGGGGGGATAGCCAAAAACATTCAGTACTTC